This TCR beta chain came from a study of chemoradiotherapy in HPV16-positive cancers. As for the study in general: Candidate HPV-specific clones and shared TCR motifs came from a couple of HPV16-positive patients.

V lost 5 bases, J lost 1 base, and 9 bases stayed unmatched. The germline CDR1 and CDR2 sequences are MNHEY and SMNVEV (reference sequence). This CDR3 comprises 16 residues. Comment on this clone: Its target is unknown.

Assay: immunoSEQ multiplex PCR; the TCRdb copy retains only in-frame clones and omits some. The data hold about 25,000 clones, with 85% to 95% observed a single time. Study results and caveats: For HPV16-positive patients, expanding HPV-responsive T cells associated with longer recurrence-free survival. Non-HPV-specific T cells did not expand in tumors during treatment, whereas candidate HPV-specific clones and E7-related motifs did.

This clonotype was obtained from a human donor with HPV-associated anogenital cancer. The chain uses TRBV27 and TRBJ2-5; 8 bases fit TRBD1. The material was blood, obtained from a patient who underwent chemoradiotherapy. The CDR3 DNA reads as TGTGCCAGCAGTCCCGGGACAGGTGATGCCCAAGAGACCCAGTACTTC. Translated: CASSPGTGDAQETQYF.